The 20 T cell receptor beta chains below come from one sample, sequenced in a study of cytomegalovirus exposure and HLA in healthy donors. It was with 60 Vbeta and 13 Jbeta primers that the PCR ran. Libraries were prepared by immunoSEQ multiplex PCR; TCRdb keeps only in-frame clonotypes and omits some of them. This table holds roughly 190,000 clones, about four fifths found once. Sequencing was performed on PBMCs. These receptors were obtained from a woman aged 45 to 65 in good health and CMV-seropositive.

The genes are TRBV6-1 and TRBJ1-4; D is possibly TRBD1 (6 bases). The CDR3 runs 13 residues. V lost 6 bases to trimming and J lost 7 bases, with 12 bases between them. CDR1 and CDR2 from the germline V gene are MNHNS and SASEGT. CDR3 DNA sequence: TGTGCCAGCAGCGGGGGGGCTGGTGAAAAACTGTTTTTT. Amino acid sequence: CASSGGAGEKLFF.

This clone has just one count. The chain joins TRBV5-5 to TRBJ1-2; no clear D. Trimming removed 4 bases from V and 7 bases from J, with 8 bases in between. From germline, CDR1 is SGHKS and CDR2 YYEKEE (reference sequence). This CDR3 has 11 residues. The CDR3 DNA sequence: TGTGCCAGCAGCCCGCGAGGTGGCTACACCTTC. It codes for CASSPRGGYTF.

This chain joins TRBV7-2 and TRBJ1-6, with TRBD1 identical over 8 bases. The CDR3 loop spans 16 amino acids. Germline CDR1 is SGHTA and CDR2 is FQGNSA. V trimming: 1 base; J trimming: 9 bases; junction bases outside the gene matches: 8. Here the CDR3 DNA reads TGTGCCAGCAGCTTAGTTCCAGGGGGCCTCGGTTCACCCCTCCACTTT. The encoded protein is CASSLVPGGLGSPLHF.

This sequence joins TRBV23-1 and TRBJ2-7, with D possibly matching TRBD2 (6 bases). TRBV23-1 falls under the ORF class, with uncertain function. The CDR3 loop spans 15 amino acids. CDR3 amino acids: CALLGLRLVPYEQYF. DNA of the CDR3: TGCGCATTGCTAGGGTTACGACTAGTTCCCTACGAGCAGTACTTC.

The chain links TRBV6-1 to TRBJ2-7; D is possibly TRBD1 (6 bases). Germline V gene data show CDR1 as MNHNS and CDR2 as SASEGT. V lost 10 bases, J lost 4 bases, and 17 bases lay in between. The CDR3 loop spans 13 amino acids. As DNA, the CDR3 is TGTGCCACCATAACAGGGAGACAGTACGAGCAGTACTTC. Translation gives CATITGRQYEQYF.

This chain joins TRBV5-1 and TRBJ2-7; D may be TRBD1 (6 bases). Germline V lookup: CDR1 SGHRS, CDR2 YFSETQ. This CDR3 region has 14 residues. Trimming removed 1 base from V and 3 bases from J, with 11 bases in between. The CDR3 is CASSLNAQGYEQYF. The CDR3 nucleotides read TGCGCCAGCAGCTTGAATGCACAGGGCTACGAGCAGTACTTC.

The rearrangement joins TRBV30 to TRBJ1-6, with D possibly TRBD1 on 6 matching bases. Germline V CDR1 and CDR2: GTSNPN, SVGIG (reference sequence). Trimming removed 5 bases from V and 0 bases from J, with 11 bases in between. There are 15 residues in the CDR3. In DNA form, the CDR3 reads TGTGCCTGGCGTGGACAGCTCTCCTATAATTCACCCCTCCACTTT. Its protein product is CAWRGQLSYNSPLHF.

The gene calls are TRBV18 and TRBJ1-2, with 11 bases lining up with TRBD1. V lost 3 bases and J lost 6; bases outside the gene matches: 6. Per germline, CDR1 KGHSH and CDR2 LQKENI. CDR3 length: 15 amino acids. CDR3 bases: TGTGCCAGCTCACCTGGGACAGGGGGTATGGATGGCTACACCTTC. It specifies CASSPGTGGMDGYTF.

The chain carries TRBV7-2 and TRBJ2-7; D perhaps matches TRBD2 (5 bases). The V and J ends lost 5 bases and 5 bases respectively, with 13 bases between them. Per the germline V gene, CDR1 is SGHTA and CDR2 is FQGNSA. This CDR3 has 13 amino acids. The CDR3 DNA reads TGTGCCAGCAGCCTTACTAGGTACAACGAGCAGTACTTC. It translates to CASSLTRYNEQYF. Based on the CDR3 plus reference TRBV7-2 and TRBJ2-7, the full variable domain is GAGVSQSPSNKVTEKGKDVELRCDPISGHTALYWYRQSLGQGLEFLIYFQGNSAPDKSGLPSDRFSAERTGGSVSTLTIQRTQQEDSAVYLCASSLTRYNEQYFGPGTRLTVT.

This chain links TRBV6-1 with TRBJ2-5; tentative D call: TRBD1 (6 bases). Germline CDR1 is MNHNS and CDR2 is SASEGT. The CDR3 covers 14 residues. V lost 4 bases and J 2 bases, leaving 11 bases between the germline ends. CDR3 bases: TGTGCCAGCAGTGTGATGGGGGCTCAAGAGACCCAGTACTTC. Translated: CASSVMGAQETQYF.

In its sample, this clone was seen a few times. The chain combines TRBV7-6 with TRBJ2-2, with 9 bases identical to TRBD1. J lost 0 bases, V lost 7 bases, and 6 bases had no gene match. The V gene's germline CDR1 is SGHVS and CDR2 FNYEAQ. CDR3 length: 16 amino acids. CDR3 nucleotide sequence: TGTGCCAGCACCGTAGGGACAGGGACGAACACCGGGGAGCTGTTTTTT. Its translation is CASTVGTGTNTGELFF.

The V and J genes are TRBV6-1 and TRBJ2-5; possible D gene TRBD1, 6 bases. The J call may not be correct, given that the DNA end is closer to TRBJ2-7. This CDR3 is built from 15 residues. Germline values: CDR1 MNHNS, CDR2 SASEGT. CDR3: CASSELERGHYEQYF. As DNA, the CDR3 is TGTGCCAGCAGTGAACTTGAGAGGGGACACTACGAGCAGTACTTC.

This chain links TRBV4-1 with TRBJ1-3; 10 nucleotides align to TRBD1. Germline CDR1 MGHRA, CDR2 YSYEKL. The CDR3 spans 16 residues. Losses at the gene ends were 4 bases for V and 3 bases for J; bases not matched to a gene: 6. In DNA, the CDR3 is TGCGCCAGCAGCCCCTCCCGGGACAGGGGTGGAAACACCATATATTTT. Translating it yields CASSPSRDRGGNTIYF.

With regard to this clone: Germline and junction disagree at one end, which may indicate a read error. The same CDR3 is also encoded by other DNA sequences in this sample. The chain couples TRBV4-1 to TRBJ1-5, with a weak D call TRBD1 (5 bases). The CDR3 sequence is 15 residues long. Germline V gene lookup returns CDR1 MGHRA and CDR2 YSYEKL. CDR3 DNA: TGTGCCAGCAGCCAAGATGGGGGGGGGAATCAGCCCCAGCATTTT. Encoded protein: CASSQDGGGNQPQHF.

The chain has TRBV29-1 and TRBJ1-2; 11 bases match TRBD1. The V gene's germline CDR1 is SQVTM and CDR2 ANQGSEA. This CDR3 has 14 residues. After removal of 7 bases from V and 2 bases from J, the junction contained 6 bases not matched to a gene. The CDR3 is CSAGQGADNYGYTF. In nucleotides, the CDR3 is TGCAGCGCCGGACAGGGGGCGGACAACTATGGCTACACCTTC.

The rearrangement uses TRBV14 and TRBJ2-3; tentative D call: TRBD1 (6 bases). From germline, CDR1 is SGHDN and CDR2 FVKESK. V was cut by 7 bases and J by 1 base, with 9 bases left in between. The CDR3 runs 13 residues. CDR3 in amino acids: CASKAGGTDTQYF. DNA of the CDR3: TGTGCCAGCAAAGCAGGGGGCACAGATACGCAGTATTTT.

The rearrangement links TRBV13 to TRBJ2-7; 8 bases align to TRBD2. This CDR3 has 14 residues. V shed 5 bases, J shed 5 bases, and the junction held 8 bases outside the gene matches. The germline CDR1 and CDR2 sequences are PRHDT and FYEKMQ (reference sequence). The DNA of the CDR3 is TGTGCCAGCAGCCGCACCGGGGGGGCCCACGAGCAGTACTTC. The encoded protein is CASSRTGGAHEQYF. Using reference TRBV13 and TRBJ2-7 for the parts outside the CDR3, the full variable domain is AAGVIQSPRHLIKEKRETATLKCYPIPRHDTVYWYQQGPGQDPQFLISFYEKMQSDKGSIPDRFSAQQFSDYHSELNMSSLELGDSALYFCASSRTGGAHEQYFGPGTRLTVT.

The V and J genes are TRBV7-2 and TRBJ1-1, with D unclear. The length of the CDR3 is 12 residues. CDR1 is SGHTA, CDR2 FQGNSA, per germline. Between the trimmed V and J ends, which lost 3 bases and 3 bases, there was a span of 5 bases. Here the CDR3 DNA reads TGTGCCAGCAGCTTGACTTACACTGAAGCTTTCTTT. Translating gives CASSLTYTEAFF. Combining the CDR3 with reference TRBV7-2 and TRBJ1-1 gives the whole variable domain GAGVSQSPSNKVTEKGKDVELRCDPISGHTALYWYRQSLGQGLEFLIYFQGNSAPDKSGLPSDRFSAERTGGSVSTLTIQRTQQEDSAVYLCASSLTYTEAFFGQGTRLTVV.

The CDR3 spells CASSGGTGTGTGKLFF. The CDR3 DNA follows: TGCGCCAGCAGCGGAGGAACCGGGACAGGGACGGGAAAACTGTTTTTT. This rearrangement joins TRBV5-1 to TRBJ1-4; 9 bases are shared with TRBD1. The CDR3 totals 16 residues. CDR1 and CDR2 (germline): SGHRS, YFSETQ. Unmatched junction bases numbered 14, after V lost 4 bases and J lost 10 bases. Supplemented by reference TRBV5-1 and TRBJ1-4, the full variable domain reads KAGVTQTPRYLIKTRGQQVTLSCSPISGHRSVSWYQQTPGQGLQFLFEYFSETQRNKGNFPGRFSGRQFSNSRSEMNVSTLELGDSALYLCASSGGTGTGTGKLFFGSGTQLSVL.

This clone was seen a handful of times. The rearrangement uses TRBV6-5 and TRBJ2-7; a weak D match, TRBD1 (6 bases). The V end was cut by 0 bases, the J end by 7 bases, with 10 bases between. CDR1 is MNHEY, CDR2 SVGAGI, per germline. The CDR3 totals 13 residues. The CDR3 bases are TGTGCCAGCAGTTACTCGGCAGGGGAAGAGCAGTACTTC. This encodes CASSYSAGEEQYF.